A single sample is the source of the 26 T cell receptor beta chains below, sequenced in a study of blood T cells in healthy people across ages (dated by TCRdb to the mid-2010s). Library generation was performed with 5' RACE. Sequencing instrument: Illumina HiSeq 2500. A second about 7 to 12 cycle PCR used a sample-barcoded 5' primer and a J-beta primer mix. TCRdb reran the public reads through fastp at Q25 and MiXCR, keeping productive beta chains. Entries are consolidated by CDR3 protein sequence, retaining the most common genes and DNA. Here the sample has 540,000 or so distinct CDR3 sequences; nearly 25% occur a single time. Less than 9% of the sample comes from the top ten. These data are also associated with another study on T cells of mothers and their children.

Material for sequencing was blood. The receptors shown here come from a boy younger than 18 in good health.

This clonotype showed up just a few times. The V gene is TRBV9, the J gene TRBJ2-5; D is ambiguous. The length of the CDR3 is 15 residues. Trimming cost V 1 base and J 2 bases, with 12 bases left between them. CDR1 and CDR2 from the germline V gene are SGDLS and YYNGEE. For the CDR3, the DNA is TGTGCCAGCAGCGTACAGGTAACAAATCAAGAGACCCAGTACTTC. Translated: CASSVQVTNQETQYF.

The gene calls are TRBV7-2 and TRBJ2-7, with D maybe TRBD2 (6 bases). Trimming removed 3 bases at V and 6 bases at J, with 15 bases between. From germline, CDR1 is SGHTA and CDR2 FQGNSA. CDR3 size: 14 residues. The CDR3 sequence: CASSFSEGRREQYF. CDR3 bases: TGTGCCAGCAGCTTCTCGGAGGGCCGCCGCGAGCAGTACTTC.

This clonotype was counted a few times. The V call is TRBV9, the J call TRBJ2-3; 15 positions match TRBD2. The CDR3 covers 20 residues. Germline CDR1 is SGDLS and CDR2 is YYNGEE. V was clipped by 4 bases and J by 0 bases; unmatched bases: 12. CDR3 DNA sequence: TGTGCCAGCAGCATCGGAATTGGACTAGCGGGGGGGTCTAGCACAGATACGCAGTATTTT. Amino acids: CASSIGIGLAGGSSTDTQYF. Using reference TRBV9 and TRBJ2-3 for the parts outside the CDR3, the full variable domain is DSGVTQTPKHLITATGQRVTLRCSPRSGDLSVYWYQQSLDQGLQFLIQYYNGEERAKGNILERFSAQQFPDLHSELNLSSLELGDSALYFCASSIGIGLAGGSSTDTQYFGPGTRLTVL.

This clonotype was detected only a few times. The chain has TRBV20-1 and TRBJ2-2; TRBD2 matches at 13 bases. Germline V gene sequence: CDR1 DFQATT, CDR2 SNEGSKA (reference sequence). V lost 0 bases, J lost 7 bases, and 5 bases stayed unmatched. The CDR3 has 16 residues. This CDR3 is CSARELAGGQVGELFF. The CDR3, as DNA: TGCAGTGCTAGAGAACTAGCGGGGGGGCAGGTCGGGGAGCTGTTTTTT.

The chain is built from TRBV27 and TRBJ2-5; D gene ambiguous. V was cut by 10 bases and J by 0 bases, with 15 bases left in between. The CDR3 is made up of 14 amino acids. Germline CDR1 and CDR2: MNHEY and SMNVEV (reference sequence). This chain's CDR3 is CATRPLMYQETQYF. DNA for the CDR3: TGTGCCACTCGACCGCTGATGTACCAAGAGACCCAGTACTTC.

The chain uses TRBV20-1 and TRBJ2-5, with D tentatively TRBD1 or TRBD2 (6 bases each). TRBJ2-7 matches the DNA end more closely, so the J call is doubtful. CDR3 length: 14 residues. CDR1 DFQATT and CDR2 SNEGSKA come from the germline V gene (reference sequence). The CDR3 DNA follows: TGCAGTGCTAAGGAGGGAACAGGGATCTACGAGCAGTACTTC. Translating gives CSAKEGTGIYEQYF.

The CDR3 DNA follows: TGTGCCAGCAGCTTAGGGGACGCGGGTTTCAAAGGGACTGAAGCTTTCTTT. It codes for CASSLGDAGFKGTEAFF. This chain joins TRBV7-9 and TRBJ1-1, with D tentatively TRBD1 (5 bases). Trimming left V 1 base short and J 5 bases short, with 20 bases between. The CDR3 loop spans 17 amino acids. CDR1 is SEHNR, CDR2 FQNEAQ, per germline (reference sequence). Full variable domain (remainder filled in from reference TRBV7-9 and TRBJ1-1): DTGVSQNPRHKITKRGQNVTFRCDPISEHNRLYWYRQTLGQGPEFLTYFQNEAQLEKSRLLSDRFSAERPKGSFSTLEIQRTEQGDSAMYLCASSLGDAGFKGTEAFFGQGTRLTVV.

The CDR3 spells CASSLKAGGGPSDTQYF. The CDR3, as DNA: TGTGCCAGCAGCTTAAAAGCAGGAGGGGGGCCTTCAGATACGCAGTATTTT. The chain joins TRBV7-9 to TRBJ2-3, with D perhaps being TRBD1 or TRBD2 (6 bases each). This CDR3 is 17 amino acids long. The germline V gene has CDR1 SEHNR and CDR2 FQNEAQ (reference sequence). Trimming left V 2 bases short and J 4 bases short, with 19 bases between.

The chain employs TRBV20-1 and TRBJ1-5, with 9 bases lining up with TRBD1. J lost 6 bases, V lost 0 bases, and 18 bases had no gene match. Looked up from germline, CDR1 is DFQATT and CDR2 is SNEGSKA (reference sequence). The CDR3 extends over 19 amino acids. CDR3 bases: TGCAGTGCTAGAGATTGGGTTCTTCTGAACGGACAGGGGACTCAGCCCCAGCATTTT. Encoded protein: CSARDWVLLNGQGTQPQHF.

This sequence joins TRBV30 and TRBJ1-5; perhaps TRBD1 as D (5 bases). The germline V gene encodes CDR1 GTSNPN and CDR2 SVGIG (reference sequence). V lost 3 bases, J lost 4 bases, and 13 bases lay in between. The CDR3 length is 14 residues. CDR3 nucleotide sequence: TGTGCCTGGAGGCGAGCGGGGGGTAATCAGCCCCAGCATTTT. Protein: CAWRRAGGNQPQHF.

There are a few counts of this clonotype. This sequence joins TRBV7-9 and TRBJ2-3, with D tentatively TRBD2 (5 bases). V was cut by 5 bases and J by 3 bases, with 15 bases left in between. The CDR3 runs 15 residues. Germline V CDR1 and CDR2: SEHNR, FQNEAQ (reference sequence). As DNA, the CDR3 is TGTGCCAGCAGCCAGAAGGGAGCTATTACAGATACGCAGTATTTT. Protein product: CASSQKGAITDTQYF.

This clonotype was recorded a few times. The chain joins TRBV7-2 to TRBJ2-1; TRBD2 matches 12 bases. The J segment lost 4 bases and the V segment lost 4 bases, leaving 5 bases of the junction unmatched. The CDR3 has 16 residues. Germline CDR1 and CDR2: SGHTA and FQGNSA. The CDR3 DNA reads TGTGCCAGCAGCTCTAGCGGGGGGGCGGTGTACAATGAGCAGTTCTTC. It yields the protein CASSSSGGAVYNEQFF.

In its sample, this clonotype was seen a few times. CDR3: CASSLWGTAGANVLTF. In DNA, the CDR3 is TGCGCCAGCAGCTTGTGGGGGACAGCCGGGGCCAACGTCCTGACTTTC. This rearrangement joins TRBV5-1 to TRBJ2-6; 7 nucleotides agree with TRBD1. This CDR3 contains 16 residues. CDR1 and CDR2 from the germline V gene are SGHRS and YFSETQ. The V segment lost 1 base and the J segment 4 bases; nucleotides outside the gene matches: 5. Based on the CDR3 plus reference TRBV5-1 and TRBJ2-6, the full variable domain is KAGVTQTPRYLIKTRGQQVTLSCSPISGHRSVSWYQQTPGQGLQFLFEYFSETQRNKGNFPGRFSGRQFSNSRSEMNVSTLELGDSALYLCASSLWGTAGANVLTFGAGSRLTVL.

There are a few counts of this clonotype. The CDR3 spells CASSTRVGTGGTDTQYF. The CDR3 bases are TGTGCCAGCAGCACCAGGGTAGGGACAGGGGGGACAGATACGCAGTATTTT. The V and J genes are TRBV7-9 and TRBJ2-3; the match to TRBD1 covers 11 bases. This CDR3 region has 17 residues. Germline V CDR1 and CDR2: SEHNR, FQNEAQ (reference sequence). With V trimmed by 5 bases and J by 3 bases, 10 bases remained unmatched.

The rearrangement uses TRBV28 and TRBJ2-7; a weak D match, TRBD2 (6 bases). Germline loops: CDR1 MDHEN, CDR2 SYDVKM. Deletions cut 5 bases from V and 2 bases from J, with 25 bases between. The CDR3 length is 18 residues. The CDR3 bases are TGTGCCAGCAGTGTCTCATTCCGGCTACACGGAGGGGCCTACGAGCAGTACTTC. Its translation: CASSVSFRLHGGAYEQYF. The full variable domain, rest sourced from reference TRBV28 and TRBJ2-7, is DVKVTQSSRYLVKRTGEKVFLECVQDMDHENMFWYRQDPGLGLRLIYFSYDVKMKEKGDIPEGYSVSREKKERFSLILESASTNQTSMYLCASSVSFRLHGGAYEQYFGPGTRLTVT.

This sequence joins TRBV20-1 and TRBJ2-3; D gene ambiguous. Trimming stripped 1 base from V and 2 bases from J, with 7 bases between. The CDR3 length is 13 residues. CDR1 DFQATT and CDR2 SNEGSKA come from the germline V gene (reference sequence). CDR3 bases: TGCAGTGCTAGAGCCGAAAACACAGATACGCAGTATTTT. Translation gives CSARAENTDTQYF.

The chain employs TRBV10-3 and TRBJ1-2; 11 bases agree with TRBD1. Trimming removed 6 bases from V and 5 bases from J; junction bases left unmatched: 11. The CDR3 runs 16 residues. Germline V gives CDR1 ENHRY, CDR2 SYGVKD. The chain's CDR3 is CAIRTMDRGLDYGYTF. CDR3 DNA sequence: TGTGCCATCAGGACGATGGACAGGGGGCTCGATTATGGCTACACCTTC.

The chain combines TRBV27 with TRBJ2-1; tentative D call: TRBD2 (6 bases). V shed 5 bases and J shed 7 bases, with 12 bases lying between them. This CDR3 comprises 13 residues. Per germline, CDR1 MNHEY and CDR2 SMNVEV (reference sequence). The CDR3 region has the DNA TGTGCCAGCAGTCCCCCAGGACTAAATGAGCAGTTCTTC. Its protein product is CASSPPGLNEQFF.

This clonotype came up a few times. The chain employs TRBV9 and TRBJ2-3, with D hard to call. This CDR3 has 14 amino acids. CDR1 and CDR2 from the germline V gene are SGDLS and YYNGEE. The V end was cut by 0 bases, the J end by 5 bases, with 10 bases between. The CDR3 loop reads CASSVGPQGDTQYF. The CDR3 DNA sequence: TGTGCCAGCAGCGTAGGGCCCCAAGGAGATACGCAGTATTTT. Full variable domain (outside the CDR3, taken from reference TRBV9 and TRBJ2-3): DSGVTQTPKHLITATGQRVTLRCSPRSGDLSVYWYQQSLDQGLQFLIQYYNGEERAKGNILERFSAQQFPDLHSELNLSSLELGDSALYFCASSVGPQGDTQYFGPGTRLTVL.

This clonotype was recorded many times. V and J are TRBV7-2 and TRBJ2-5, with 9 bases aligning to TRBD2. Trimming cost V 6 bases and J 5 bases; bases outside gene matches: 1. Germline V gene lookup returns CDR1 SGHTA and CDR2 FQGNSA. The CDR3 runs to 12 residues. The CDR3 DNA follows: TGTGCCAGCAGTACTAGCGGGGAGACCCAGTACTTC. It translates to CASSTSGETQYF.

The J gene is TRBJ2-3, the V gene TRBV9; the D is unclear. The germline V gene has CDR1 SGDLS and CDR2 YYNGEE. The CDR3 covers 14 residues. Trimming removed 2 bases at V and 6 bases at J, with 13 bases between. CDR3 DNA: TGTGCCAGCAGCGTCTGGATGGCGCCTGATACGCAGTATTTT. This codes for CASSVWMAPDTQYF.

At least ten counts were recorded for this clonotype. The chain couples TRBV28 to TRBJ2-7; 10 nucleotides align to TRBD2. V shed 6 bases, J shed 6 bases, and the junction held 5 bases outside the gene matches. The CDR3 loop spans 13 amino acids. Germline assignment: CDR1 MDHEN and CDR2 SYDVKM. CDR3 nucleotides: TGTGCCAGCAGGGGAGGACTAGCGGCCGAGCAGTACTTC. Its protein product is CASRGGLAAEQYF.

At least ten counts were recorded for this clonotype. The genes are TRBV5-1 and TRBJ2-1; D might be TRBD1 (5 bases). Germline V lookup: CDR1 SGHRS, CDR2 YFSETQ. V was clipped by 0 bases and J by 8 bases, with 12 bases between them. The CDR3 is made up of 14 amino acids. This CDR3 is CASSLGGLSHEQFF. The DNA for the CDR3 is TGCGCCAGCAGCTTGGGGGGCTTGTCGCATGAGCAGTTCTTC. Using reference TRBV5-1 and TRBJ2-1 for the parts outside the CDR3, the full variable domain is KAGVTQTPRYLIKTRGQQVTLSCSPISGHRSVSWYQQTPGQGLQFLFEYFSETQRNKGNFPGRFSGRQFSNSRSEMNVSTLELGDSALYLCASSLGGLSHEQFFGPGTRLTVL.

With respect to this clonotype: One junction end does not reproduce the germline sequence, and a read error may be involved. This chain connects TRBV3-1 to TRBJ1-2, with 8 bases matching TRBD1. Germline-derived CDR1 and CDR2 are LGHDT and YNNKEL (reference sequence). The CDR3 has 13 residues. CDR3 sequence reads: CVSRNPGGSGYTF. The DNA of the CDR3 is TGTGTCAGCAGGAATCCAGGGGGCTCCGGCTACACCTTC.

The chain recombines TRBV7-2 with TRBJ1-4; D is uncertain. This CDR3 spans 14 amino acids. Looked up from germline, CDR1 is SGHTA and CDR2 is FQGNSA. V was cut by 1 base and J by 11 bases, with 14 bases left in between. The CDR3 nucleotides read TGTGCCAGCAGCTTAGGGGGTGTAGCGGAGAAACTGTTTTTT. Translation gives CASSLGGVAEKLFF. The variable domain in full, completed from reference TRBV7-2 and TRBJ1-4, reads GAGVSQSPSNKVTEKGKDVELRCDPISGHTALYWYRQSLGQGLEFLIYFQGNSAPDKSGLPSDRFSAERTGGSVSTLTIQRTQQEDSAVYLCASSLGGVAEKLFFGSGTQLSVL.

This clonotype has more than one count but fewer than ten. The J gene is TRBJ1-4, the V gene TRBV5-1; D unclear. Germline values: CDR1 SGHRS, CDR2 YFSETQ. This CDR3 has 16 amino acids. V was trimmed by 0 bases and J by 2 bases, leaving 11 bases between them. The DNA for the CDR3 is TGCGCCAGCAGCTTGGACCTGAGGCGGACTAATGAAAAACTGTTTTTT. Protein product: CASSLDLRRTNEKLFF.